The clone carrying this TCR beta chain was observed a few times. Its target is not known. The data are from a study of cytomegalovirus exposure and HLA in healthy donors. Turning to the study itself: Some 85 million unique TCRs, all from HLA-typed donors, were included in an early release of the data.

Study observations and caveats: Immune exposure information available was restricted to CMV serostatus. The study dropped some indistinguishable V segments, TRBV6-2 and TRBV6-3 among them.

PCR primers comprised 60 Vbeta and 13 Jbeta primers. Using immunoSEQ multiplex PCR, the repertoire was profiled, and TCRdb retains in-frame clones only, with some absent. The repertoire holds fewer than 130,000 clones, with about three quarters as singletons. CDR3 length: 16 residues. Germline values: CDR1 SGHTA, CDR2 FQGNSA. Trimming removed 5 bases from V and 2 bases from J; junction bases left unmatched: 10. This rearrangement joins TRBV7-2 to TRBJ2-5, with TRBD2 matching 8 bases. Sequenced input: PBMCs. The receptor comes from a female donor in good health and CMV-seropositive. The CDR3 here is CASSNSGAGGQETQYF. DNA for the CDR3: TGTGCCAGCAGCAATAGCGGGGCGGGGGGTCAAGAGACCCAGTACTTC.